These 18 T cell receptor beta chains were all obtained from the same sample, sequenced in a study of shared clonotypes between healthy human individuals. CD8 cells regarded as naive lacked CD45RO, were positively chosen for CCR7, and omitted terminally differentiated effector memory CD45RA+ cells. Produced via immunoSEQ multiplex PCR; TCRdb's table is partial and in-frame only. The sample holds under 850,000 clones, about 91% seen once. Specimen: naive CD8+ T cells sorted from blood. Source of these receptors: a man aged 25 to 45 in good health.

This rearrangement joins TRBV10-3 to TRBJ2-3; the match to TRBD1 covers 7 bases. The CDR3 contains 13 residues. Germline CDR1 ENHRY, CDR2 SYGVKD. Germline trimming cut 5 bases from V and 1 base from J; bases unmatched to any gene: 0. The CDR3 region has the DNA TGTGCCATCAGTACAGGGGGCACAGATACGCAGTATTTT. Its translation: CAISTGGTDTQYF.

V gene TRBV5-1 combines with J gene TRBJ2-7, with 8 bases fitting TRBD1. The CDR3 has 14 residues. The V gene's germline CDR1 is SGHRS and CDR2 YFSETQ. Trimming cost V 0 bases and J 3 bases; bases outside gene matches: 2. The CDR3 sequence: CASSLGDRHYEQYF. The CDR3 DNA follows: TGCGCCAGCAGCTTGGGGGACAGGCACTACGAGCAGTACTTC.

This clone came up once. The chain joins TRBV28 to TRBJ1-1; D remains unclear. Germline V gives CDR1 MDHEN, CDR2 SYDVKM. Trimming removed 5 bases at V and 5 bases at J, with 18 bases between. The CDR3 has 15 residues. The CDR3 bases are TGTGCCAGCAGTCACCGCTCCCTAGACGAAACTGAAGCTTTCTTT. It is translated as CASSHRSLDETEAFF.

Of note for this clone: Possible read error: a much larger clone is one base away. The chain recombines TRBV7-8 with TRBJ2-6; D remains unclear. From germline, CDR1 is SGHVS and CDR2 FQNEAQ. The CDR3 covers 14 residues. Trimming stripped 2 bases from V and 2 bases from J, with 4 bases between. CDR3 bases: TGTGCCAGCAGCTTATATACTGGGGCCAACGTCCTGACTTTC. Amino acid sequence: CASSLYTGANVLTF.

This clone was seen a few times. The V and J genes are TRBV2 and TRBJ1-1, with D uncertain. This CDR3 comprises 12 residues. Trimming stripped 7 bases from V and 9 bases from J, with 15 bases between. From germline, CDR1 is SNHLY and CDR2 FYNNEI. CDR3 residues: CASKLGVKQAFF. The CDR3, as DNA: TGTGCCAGCAAGTTGGGAGTTAAGCAAGCTTTCTTT.

This chain uses TRBV28 with TRBJ2-1; maybe TRBD1 (6 bases). V was cut by 11 bases and J by 8 bases, with 19 bases left in between. The CDR3 has 13 residues. Germline CDR1 MDHEN, CDR2 SYDVKM. This CDR3 is CAVQGLGVDEQFF. The CDR3 nucleotides are TGTGCCGTCCAGGGGCTGGGGGTGGATGAGCAGTTCTTC.

The chain couples TRBV7-9 to TRBJ1-2; D might be TRBD1 (5 bases). The CDR3 length is 17 residues. Germline CDR1 SEHNR, CDR2 FQNEAQ (reference sequence). Trimming removed 4 bases at V and 3 bases at J, with 21 bases between. Here the CDR3 DNA reads TGTGCCAGCAGCTCGACGCGGACCACAGTGGGGGACTATGGCTACACCTTC. This gives the protein CASSSTRTTVGDYGYTF.

This chain connects TRBV27 to TRBJ1-5; TRBD1 matches 7 bases. V was pared by 4 bases and J by 5 bases, with 5 bases of the junction left unmatched. The CDR3 length is 14 residues. The V gene's germline CDR1 is MNHEY and CDR2 SMNVEV (reference sequence). The CDR3 reads CASSSTGAYQPQHF. In nucleotides, the CDR3 is TGTGCCAGCAGTTCAACAGGGGCTTATCAGCCCCAGCATTTT.

The chain uses TRBV7-9 and TRBJ2-3, with 8 bases that match TRBD1. The V gene's germline CDR1 is SEHNR and CDR2 FQNEAQ (reference sequence). There are 16 residues in the CDR3. The V and J ends lost 1 base and 4 bases, in that order; junction bases with no gene match: 7. DNA of the CDR3: TGTGCCAGCAGCTTAGTCGGCAGGGGGCCGGCAGATACGCAGTATTTT. Translation gives CASSLVGRGPADTQYF.

This clone was recorded a few times. The CDR3 ends on some other residue instead of the conserved phenylalanine or tryptophan, so this is likely a read error. The DNA is omitted, as the CDR3 cannot be located on it reliably, and the CDR3 follows TCRdb's listing. The V gene is TRBV21-1, the J gene TRBJ1-1. TRBV21-1 is an annotated pseudogene. Counting both end residues, the CDR3 totals 13 amino acids. CDR3 protein: CASRQERGRAESR.

Here the CDR3 DNA reads TGTGCCAGCAGTCTAAACAGGGGAGATACAGATACGCAGTATTTT. It specifies CASSLNRGDTDTQYF. The V call is TRBV9, the J call TRBJ2-3; 7 nucleotides align to TRBD1. Unmatched junction bases numbered 9, after V lost 5 bases and J lost 3 bases. Germline V gene sequence: CDR1 SGDLS, CDR2 YYNGEE. The CDR3 is made up of 15 amino acids. Together with reference TRBV9 and TRBJ2-3, the CDR3 gives the full variable domain: DSGVTQTPKHLITATGQRVTLRCSPRSGDLSVYWYQQSLDQGLQFLIQYYNGEERAKGNILERFSAQQFPDLHSELNLSSLELGDSALYFCASSLNRGDTDTQYFGPGTRLTVL.

CDR3 loop: CASMAGTYEQYF. The CDR3, as DNA: TGTGCCAGCATGGCGGGGACCTACGAGCAGTACTTC. The chain is built from TRBV2 and TRBJ2-7, with D maybe TRBD2 (6 bases). The CDR3 consists of 12 residues. Trimming cost V 7 bases and J 2 bases, with 9 bases left between them. Germline CDR1 SNHLY, CDR2 FYNNEI.

The gene calls are TRBV11-3 and TRBJ2-2; TRBD1 aligns across 7 bases. The V and J ends lost 2 bases and 1 base, in that order; junction bases with no gene match: 10. The CDR3 runs to 18 residues. CDR1 is SGHNT, CDR2 YENEEA, per germline. Written as DNA, the CDR3 is TGTGCCAGCAGCTTAAGATTTACCGGGACAGAGAACACCGGGGAGCTGTTTTTT. It encodes CASSLRFTGTENTGELFF.

The chain couples TRBV27 to TRBJ2-7; TRBD2 aligns across 10 bases. Germline V gene sequence: CDR1 MNHEY, CDR2 SMNVEV (reference sequence). There are 15 residues in the CDR3. Trimming at V came to 5 bases and at J to 0 bases, leaving 4 bases not matched to a gene. CDR3 protein: CASSPTSGVSYEQYF. The CDR3 bases are TGTGCCAGCAGTCCCACTAGCGGGGTCTCCTACGAGCAGTACTTC.

The chain joins TRBV28 to TRBJ2-2, with D perhaps matching TRBD1 (5 bases). V was shortened by 6 bases and J by 5 bases, with 13 bases between the two germline ends. Germline assignment: CDR1 MDHEN and CDR2 SYDVKM. This CDR3 is built from 14 residues. In DNA, the CDR3 is TGTGCCAGCAGAGGGGCCCTCTGGACCGGGGAGCTGTTTTTT. Protein product: CASRGALWTGELFF.

The rearrangement joins TRBV10-3 to TRBJ2-7; D may correspond to TRBD1 or TRBD2 (5 bases each). The germline V and J ends were trimmed by 5 bases and 6 bases, with 11 bases remaining between them. Germline V gives CDR1 ENHRY, CDR2 SYGVKD. There are 12 residues in the CDR3. The CDR3 region is CAISNYGAEQYF. The CDR3 nucleotides are TGTGCCATCAGTAATTACGGGGCCGAGCAGTACTTC.

The V and J genes are TRBV7-8 and TRBJ1-4, with unresolved D. Germline loops: CDR1 SGHVS, CDR2 FQNEAQ. This CDR3 spans 14 amino acids. V dropped 6 bases and J dropped 0 bases, with 8 bases sitting between them. Here the CDR3 reads CASREESTNEKLFF. DNA for the CDR3: TGTGCCAGCAGGGAGGAATCAACTAATGAAAAACTGTTTTTT.

The genes are TRBV29-1 and TRBJ1-1; D is perhaps TRBD1 (6 bases). Trimming took off 6 bases at V and 1 base at J, with 18 bases between the two ends. This CDR3 has 15 amino acids. Germline V gene sequence: CDR1 SQVTM, CDR2 ANQGSEA. The CDR3 is CSVPDWTAGNTEAFF. DNA of the CDR3: TGCAGCGTCCCCGATTGGACAGCGGGGAACACTGAAGCTTTCTTT.